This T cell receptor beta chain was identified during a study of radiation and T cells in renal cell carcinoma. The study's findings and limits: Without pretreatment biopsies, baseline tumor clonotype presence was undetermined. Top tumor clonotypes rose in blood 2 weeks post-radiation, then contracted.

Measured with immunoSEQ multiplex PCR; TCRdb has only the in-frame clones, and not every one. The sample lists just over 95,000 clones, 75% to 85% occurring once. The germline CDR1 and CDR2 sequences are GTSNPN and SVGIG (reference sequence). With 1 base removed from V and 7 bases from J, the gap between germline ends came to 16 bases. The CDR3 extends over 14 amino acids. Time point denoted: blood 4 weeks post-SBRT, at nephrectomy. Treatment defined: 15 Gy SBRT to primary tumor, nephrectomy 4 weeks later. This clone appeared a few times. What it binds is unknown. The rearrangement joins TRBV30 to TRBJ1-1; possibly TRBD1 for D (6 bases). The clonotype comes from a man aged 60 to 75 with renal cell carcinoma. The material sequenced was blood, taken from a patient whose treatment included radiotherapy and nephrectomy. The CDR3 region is CAWSALQGLGEAFF. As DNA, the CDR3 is TGTGCCTGGAGTGCCCTGCAGGGGCTCGGTGAAGCTTTCTTT. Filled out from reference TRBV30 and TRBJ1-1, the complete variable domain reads SQTIHQWPATLVQPVGSPLSLECTVEGTSNPNLYWYRQAAGRGLQLLFYSVGIGQISSEVPQNLSASRPQDRQFILSSKKLLLSDSGFYLCAWSALQGLGEAFFGQGTRLTVV.